These T cell receptor beta chains were read from a single sample in a study of blood T cell repertoires in COVID-19. Libraries were prepared by immunoSEQ multiplex PCR; TCRdb keeps only in-frame clonotypes and omits some of them. The profile shows more than 95,000 clones, around 88% of them singletons. Sequencing was performed on peripheral blood. The source of these receptors is a human donor in a cohort sampled during active COVID-19. CDR3s include the opening cysteine and the closing phenylalanine or tryptophan. The D gene is left open where the match is weak. The size of a clone is reported for some rows only, either as once, few or many, or as a class for expanded clones.

j_gene: TRBJ2-7; d_gene: .; v_gene: TRBV28; len: 12; abundance: .; CDR3aa: CASSPREYEQYF; CDR3nt: TGTGCCAGCAGTCCTAGGGAGTACGAGCAGTACTTC
j_gene: TRBJ1-3; d_gene: .; v_gene: TRBV4-2; len: 14; abundance: .; CDR3aa: CASSRENSGNTIYF; CDR3nt: TGTGCCAGCAGTAGAGAGAACTCTGGAAACACCATATATTTT
j_gene: TRBJ1-6; d_gene: TRBD1; v_gene: TRBV6-6; len: 14; abundance: .; CDR3aa: CASRADRGRSPLHF; CDR3nt: TGTGCCAGCAGGGCCGACAGGGGGAGGTCACCCCTCCACTTT
j_gene: TRBJ2-5; d_gene: TRBD2; v_gene: TRBV7-9; len: 16; abundance: .; CDR3aa: CASSLFAFGGGETQYF; CDR3nt: TGTGCCAGCAGCTTATTCGCCTTCGGGGGGGGAGAGACCCAGTACTTC
j_gene: TRBJ2-5; d_gene: .; v_gene: TRBV20-1; len: 11; abundance: .; CDR3aa: CSARGRETQYF; CDR3nt: TGCAGTGCTAGGGGCAGGGAGACCCAGTACTTC
j_gene: TRBJ2-3; d_gene: TRBD2; v_gene: TRBV28; len: 18; abundance: .; CDR3aa: CASSFTTQLAASTDTQYF; CDR3nt: TGTGCCAGCAGTTTCACCACCCAGCTAGCGGCTAGCACAGATACGCAGTATTTT
j_gene: TRBJ1-3; d_gene: .; v_gene: TRBV4-1; len: 14; abundance: .; CDR3aa: CASSRHRSGNTIYF; CDR3nt: TGCGCCAGCAGCCGACACCGCTCTGGAAACACCATATATTTT
j_gene: TRBJ1-1; d_gene: .; v_gene: TRBV7-3; len: 13; abundance: .; CDR3aa: CASSPYKYTEAFF; CDR3nt: TGTGCCAGCAGCCCCTATAAGTACACTGAAGCTTTCTTT
j_gene: TRBJ1-1; d_gene: .; v_gene: TRBV28; len: 13; abundance: .; CDR3aa: CASSLAFGAEAFF; CDR3nt: TGTGCCAGCAGTTTAGCGTTCGGGGCTGAAGCTTTCTTT
j_gene: TRBJ2-1; d_gene: .; v_gene: TRBV3-1/TRBV3-2; len: 18; abundance: once; CDR3aa: CASSQVLSGVKSYNEQFF; CDR3nt: TGTGCCAGCAGCCAAGTATTGTCGGGAGTCAAATCCTACAATGAGCAGTTCTTC
j_gene: TRBJ1-2; d_gene: .; v_gene: TRBV18; len: 14; abundance: .; CDR3aa: CASSPRLGDGGYTF; CDR3nt: TGTGCCAGCTCACCCCGTTTAGGGGATGGTGGCTACACCTTC
j_gene: TRBJ2-1; d_gene: .; v_gene: TRBV5-1; len: 15; abundance: .; CDR3aa: CASSLTNNRGGEQFF; CDR3nt: TGCGCCAGCAGCTTGACTAATAACAGGGGGGGCGAGCAGTTCTTC
j_gene: TRBJ2-7; d_gene: TRBD1; v_gene: TRBV9; len: 14; abundance: .; CDR3aa: CASSPWDSPYEQYF; CDR3nt: TGTGCCAGCAGCCCCTGGGACAGCCCCTACGAGCAGTACTTC
j_gene: TRBJ2-3; d_gene: TRBD1; v_gene: TRBV5-1; len: 15; abundance: once; CDR3aa: CASSLQGADGDTQYF; CDR3nt: TGCGCCAGCAGTCTTCAGGGGGCGGACGGAGATACGCAGTATTTT
j_gene: TRBJ1-2; d_gene: .; v_gene: TRBV30; len: 13; abundance: .; CDR3aa: CAWSATGRNGYTF; CDR3nt: TGTGCCTGGAGCGCCACAGGGCGAAACGGCTACACCTTC
j_gene: TRBJ1-4; d_gene: .; v_gene: TRBV6-5; len: 15; abundance: .; CDR3aa: CASSYSSDANEKLFF; CDR3nt: TGTGCCAGCAGTTACTCGTCAGATGCTAATGAAAAACTGTTTTTT
j_gene: TRBJ2-5; d_gene: TRBD1; v_gene: TRBV25-1; len: 14; abundance: .; CDR3aa: CASSGDRVRETQYF; CDR3nt: TGTGCCAGCAGTGGGGACAGGGTGCGGGAGACCCAGTACTTC
j_gene: TRBJ1-3; d_gene: TRBD1; v_gene: TRBV18; len: 13; abundance: .; CDR3aa: CASSRDRGNTIYF; CDR3nt: TGTGCCAGCTCAAGGGACAGAGGAAACACCATATATTTT
j_gene: TRBJ2-7; d_gene: .; v_gene: TRBV4-1; len: 15; abundance: .; CDR3aa: CASSHPTGSLYEQYF; CDR3nt: TGCGCCAGCAGCCACCCGACAGGCTCCCTGTACGAGCAGTACTTC